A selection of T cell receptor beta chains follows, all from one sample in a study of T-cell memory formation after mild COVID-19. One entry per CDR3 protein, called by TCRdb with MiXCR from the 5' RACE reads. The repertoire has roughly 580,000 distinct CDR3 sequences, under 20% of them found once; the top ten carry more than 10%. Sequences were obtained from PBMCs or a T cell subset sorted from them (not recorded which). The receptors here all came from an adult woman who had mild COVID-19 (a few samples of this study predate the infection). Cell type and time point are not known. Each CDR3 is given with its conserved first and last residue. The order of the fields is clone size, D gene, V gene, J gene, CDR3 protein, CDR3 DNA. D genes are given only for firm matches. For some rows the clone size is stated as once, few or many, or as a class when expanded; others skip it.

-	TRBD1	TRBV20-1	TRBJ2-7	CSAGSYRDRDHEQYF	TGCAGTGCTGGATCGTATCGGGACAGGGACCACGAGCAGTACTTC
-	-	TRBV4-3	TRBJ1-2	CASSQDQGSTYGYTF	TGCGCCAGCAGCCAAGACCAGGGATCTACCTATGGCTACACCTTC
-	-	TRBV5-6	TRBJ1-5	CASSLAGRYQQPQHF	TGTGCCAGCAGCTTGGCCGGTCGGTACCAACAGCCCCAGCATTTT
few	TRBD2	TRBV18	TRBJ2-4	CASSPGLAVKNIQYF	TGTGCCAGCTCACCGGGACTAGCGGTAAAAAACATTCAGTACTTC
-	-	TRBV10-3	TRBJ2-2	CAIRAGANTGELFF	TGTGCCATCCGTGCAGGCGCGAACACCGGGGAGCTGTTTTTT
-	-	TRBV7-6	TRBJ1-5	CASSPTVVGGTDTQHF	TGTGCCAGCAGCCCGACAGTTGTGGGGGGCACAGATACGCAGCATTTT
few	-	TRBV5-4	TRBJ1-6	CASSPVPGQANSPLHF	TGTGCCAGCAGCCCGGTCCCGGGGCAGGCTAATTCACCCCTCCACTTT
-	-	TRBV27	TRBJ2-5	CASSLSVGRGETQYF	TGTGCCAGCAGTTTAAGTGTTGGGCGGGGAGAGACCCAGTACTTC
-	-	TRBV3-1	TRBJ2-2	CASSQGDTYTGELFF	TGTGCCAGCAGCCAAGGGGACACTTACACCGGGGAGCTGTTTTTT
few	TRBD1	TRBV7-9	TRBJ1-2	CASSPGGTQGKDGYTF	TGTGCCAGCAGCCCAGGGGGGACCCAGGGTAAGGATGGCTACACCTTC
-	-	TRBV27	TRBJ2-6	CASSFDLSGANVLTF	TGTGCCAGCAGTTTCGACCTCTCTGGGGCCAACGTCCTGACTTTC
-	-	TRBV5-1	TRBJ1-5	CASSREGGSNQPQHF	TGCGCCAGCAGCCGGGAGGGGGGGTCAAATCAGCCCCAGCATTTT
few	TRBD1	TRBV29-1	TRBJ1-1	CSAIRQGNTEAFF	TGCAGCGCCATACGACAGGGGAACACTGAAGCTTTCTTT